Each of the 22 T cell receptor beta chains below was sequenced from the same sample in a study of blood T cells in healthy people across ages. Primed by a sample-barcoded 5' primer and a J-beta primer mix, a second PCR proceeded for about 6 to 12 cycles. MiXCR, run by TCRdb on the 5' RACE reads, gives a single entry per CDR3 protein. Of 550,000 to 650,000 distinct CDR3 sequences in the sample, approximately 30% were seen once. Sequencing was done on a sample of blood. The receptors here all came from a woman of 80 years or more in good health.

CDR3 nucleotides: TGTGCCAGCTCACTCAAACAGGGGCATGAAGCTTTCTTT. Its protein is CASSLKQGHEAFF. The chain carries TRBV18 and TRBJ1-1, with 7 bases matching TRBD1. J gave up 7 bases and V 4 bases, and 6 bases lay outside the gene matches. CDR1 and CDR2 from the germline V gene are KGHSH and LQKENI. This CDR3 is 13 amino acids long.

Worth noting for this clonotype: This may come from a read error, since a much larger clone is one base off. The gene calls are TRBV6-2 or TRBV6-3 and TRBJ2-7, with D possibly being TRBD2 (6 bases). The CDR3 consists of 15 residues. V was clipped by 10 bases and J by 3 bases, with 22 bases between them. Germline assignment: CDR1 MNHEY and CDR2 SVGEGT. The CDR3 coding sequence is TGTGCCAACAGCCCGCGGGGCTTTGGCCTCTACGAGCAGTACTTC. It translates to CANSPRGFGLYEQYF.

This clonotype was observed many times. The rearrangement uses TRBV11-3 and TRBJ2-4, with D perhaps TRBD2 (6 bases). Trimming left V 5 bases short and J 0 bases short, with 11 bases between. The CDR3 has 15 residues. Germline V gene sequence: CDR1 SGHNT, CDR2 YENEEA. The CDR3 nucleotides are TGTGCCAGCAGCCCCCCGGGACTAGCCAAAAACATTCAGTACTTC. This encodes CASSPPGLAKNIQYF.

Ten or more counts support this clonotype. The chain recombines TRBV18 with TRBJ2-7, with D perhaps matching TRBD1 or TRBD2 (6 bases each). Trimming stripped 2 bases from V and 4 bases from J, with 9 bases between. This CDR3 is 13 amino acids long. Per the germline V gene, CDR1 is KGHSH and CDR2 is LQKENI. The CDR3 loop reads CASSPRGEYEQYF. The CDR3 DNA follows: TGTGCCAGCTCACCAAGGGGGGAATACGAGCAGTACTTC.

This clonotype was counted at least ten times. This sequence joins TRBV6-6 and TRBJ2-3; D remains unclear. Germline lookup yields CDR1 MNHNY and CDR2 SVGAGI (reference sequence). The CDR3 sequence is 14 residues long. V dropped 3 bases and J dropped 1 base, with 8 bases sitting between them. This CDR3 is CASSYDLGTDTQYF. The CDR3 region has the DNA TGTGCCAGCAGTTATGACCTAGGCACAGATACGCAGTATTTT.

The chain links TRBV20-1 to TRBJ1-5; D is possibly TRBD1 (6 bases). The CDR3 runs to 16 residues. The germline gives CDR1 DFQATT, CDR2 SNEGSKA (reference sequence). Trimming took 0 bases from V and 5 from J, leaving 17 bases between them. In DNA, the CDR3 is TGCAGTGCTAGAGATCCACAGACAGGTCTGGATCAGCCCCAGCATTTT. It translates to CSARDPQTGLDQPQHF.

This clonotype has just a few counts. The rearrangement links TRBV15 to TRBJ2-1, with a weak D call TRBD1 (5 bases). CDR3 length equals 15 residues. The germline V and J ends were trimmed by 0 bases and 2 bases, with 8 bases remaining between them. Germline CDR1 LNHNV, CDR2 YYDKDF (reference sequence). CDR3 region: CATSRERGTYNEQFF. The CDR3, as DNA: TGTGCCACCAGCAGAGAAAGGGGAACCTACAATGAGCAGTTCTTC. The full variable domain, rest sourced from reference TRBV15 and TRBJ2-1, is DAMVIQNPRYQVTQFGKPVTLSCSQTLNHNVMYWYQQKSSQAPKLLFHYYDKDFNNEADTPDNFQSRRPNTSFCFLDIRSPGLGDTAMYLCATSRERGTYNEQFFGPGTRLTVL.

This clonotype has at least ten counts. The chain is built from TRBV7-6 and TRBJ2-7, with D possibly matching TRBD1 (6 bases). The ends were cut back, 5 bases at V and 6 bases at J, with 17 bases in the middle. CDR3 length equals 14 residues. Germline V gene data show CDR1 as SGHVS and CDR2 as FNYEAQ. CDR3 sequence (DNA): TGTGCCAGCAGCGAACAGGGACGGATGGGCGAGCAGTACTTC. Translation gives CASSEQGRMGEQYF.

This clonotype was recorded a few times. Possible read error: a much larger clone is one base away. J is TRBJ1-1 and V is TRBV7-2, with TRBD1 matching 7 bases. V dropped 6 bases and J dropped 7; count of bases not matched to a gene: 11. The CDR3 is 14 amino acids. Germline V gene lookup returns CDR1 SGHTA and CDR2 FQGNSA. The CDR3 coding sequence is TGTGCCAGCAGGGAAACGTCAGGGGGGAGTGAAGCTTTCTTT. Translating gives CASRETSGGSEAFF.

The chain couples TRBV20-1 to TRBJ2-1; 14 bases map to TRBD2. V lost 4 bases, J lost 2 bases, and 4 bases stayed unmatched. From germline, CDR1 is DFQATT and CDR2 SNEGSKA (reference sequence). This CDR3 has 16 amino acids. The CDR3 loop is CSAIMGLAGAYNEQFF. DNA for the CDR3: TGCAGTGCTATCATGGGACTAGCGGGGGCCTACAATGAGCAGTTCTTC.

The chain employs TRBV5-1 and TRBJ1-1; 8 bases fit TRBD1. V was pared by 5 bases and J by 2 bases, with 5 bases of the junction left unmatched. The germline V gene encodes CDR1 SGHRS and CDR2 YFSETQ. There are 14 residues in the CDR3. The CDR3 sequence is CASRVGTGNTEAFF. The CDR3 nucleotides are TGCGCCAGCAGGGTAGGGACAGGCAACACTGAAGCTTTCTTT.

In regard to this clonotype: A much larger clone lies a single base off, so this may be a read error. The chain carries TRBV2 and TRBJ2-3; 7 bases fit TRBD2. J lost 4 bases, V lost 10 bases, and 8 bases had no gene match. This CDR3 has 13 amino acids. The germline gives CDR1 SNHLY, CDR2 FYNNEI. The CDR3 reads CANESGGADTQYF. The CDR3 nucleotides are TGTGCCAACGAGTCTGGGGGGGCAGATACGCAGTATTTT.

This clonotype was counted ten times or more. The rearrangement uses TRBV7-9 and TRBJ2-5; D remains unclear. The germline V gene encodes CDR1 SEHNR and CDR2 FQNEAQ (reference sequence). This CDR3 is 14 amino acids long. Trimming stripped 5 bases from V and 4 bases from J, with 14 bases between. The CDR3 DNA reads as TGTGCCAGCAGCCCGCGCCAGGAGCGAGAGACCCAGTACTTC. This sequence encodes CASSPRQERETQYF.

The chain combines TRBV7-9 with TRBJ2-3, with 9 bases identical to TRBD1. The CDR3 length is 17 residues. J gave up 2 bases and V 5 bases, and 11 bases lay outside the gene matches. Germline-derived CDR1 and CDR2 are SEHNR and FQNEAQ (reference sequence). CDR3 coding DNA: TGTGCCAGCAGCCCAGGGATGAGGGACAGGGCCACAGATACGCAGTATTTT. This sequence encodes CASSPGMRDRATDTQYF.

The V gene is TRBV20-1, the J gene TRBJ1-2, with D tentatively TRBD1 (5 bases). Trimming removed 0 bases from V and 4 bases from J, with 18 bases in between. Germline loops: CDR1 DFQATT, CDR2 SNEGSKA (reference sequence). This CDR3 is 16 amino acids long. CDR3 coding DNA: TGCAGTGCTAGAGATCCACGGCAGGGATCGGGCTATGGCTACACCTTC. It yields the protein CSARDPRQGSGYGYTF.

The J gene is TRBJ2-7, the V gene TRBV20-1; the match to TRBD2 covers 12 bases. TRBJ2-5 explains the end of the DNA better; the J call may be wrong. Germline V gene sequence: CDR1 DFQATT, CDR2 SNEGSKA (reference sequence). The CDR3 length is 14 residues. The CDR3 protein is CSASLTSGRETQYF. In DNA form, the CDR3 reads TGCAGTGCTAGTCTGACTAGCGGGAGAGAGACCCAGTACTTC.

In this sample, this clonotype turned up many times. This sequence joins TRBV5-6 and TRBJ2-1; D possibly corresponds to TRBD2 (5 bases). The germline V gene encodes CDR1 SGHDT and CDR2 YYEEEE. The CDR3 spans 14 residues. V was cut by 0 bases and J by 10 bases, with 14 bases left in between. DNA for the CDR3: TGTGCCAGCAGCTTGGTTAGCCTAGCTGGAGAGCAGTTCTTC. Protein product: CASSLVSLAGEQFF.

This chain links TRBV7-2 with TRBJ2-3; D may be TRBD1 or TRBD2 (5 bases each). The CDR3 contains 16 residues. V lost 6 bases, J lost 5 bases, and 21 bases lay in between. Germline-derived CDR1 and CDR2 are SGHTA and FQGNSA. In nucleotides, the CDR3 is TGTGCCAGCAGTCCCCCCTGGGACGGGGTCAAAGATACGCAGTATTTT. Translated: CASSPPWDGVKDTQYF.

This clonotype was counted at least ten times. The gene calls are TRBV4-1 and TRBJ2-3; the D is unclear. Trimming removed 2 bases at V and 0 bases at J, with 6 bases between. Germline CDR1 MGHRA, CDR2 YSYEKL. The CDR3 has 14 amino acids. Here the CDR3 DNA reads TGCGCCAGCAGCCAATTGGACAGCACAGATACGCAGTATTTT. The encoded protein is CASSQLDSTDTQYF.

With regard to this clonotype: One base away lies a much larger clone, so this may be a sequencing read error. The chain has TRBV6-6 and TRBJ2-1; D might be TRBD2 (6 bases). Trimming stripped 6 bases from V and 10 bases from J, with 22 bases between. The CDR3 has 15 amino acids. Germline V CDR1 and CDR2: MNHNY, SVGAGI (reference sequence). The CDR3 loop is CASREEGLSSYEQFF. CDR3 coding DNA: TGTGCCAGCAGGGAGGAGGGCCTGAGCTCCTACGAGCAGTTCTTC.

The table lists this clonotype with a few counts. The gene calls are TRBV29-1 and TRBJ1-1; the match to TRBD1 covers 11 bases. Germline CDR1 and CDR2: SQVTM and ANQGSEA. J was trimmed by 7 bases and V by 8 bases; bases with no gene match: 6. The CDR3 runs to 12 residues. The CDR3 loop is CSLGQGAGEAFF. DNA for the CDR3: TGCAGCCTTGGACAGGGGGCTGGTGAAGCTTTCTTT. Using reference TRBV29-1 and TRBJ1-1 for the parts outside the CDR3, the full variable domain is SAVISQKPSRDICQRGTSLTIQCQVDSQVTMMFWYRQQPGQSLTLIATANQGSEATYESGFVIDKFPISRPNLTFSTLTVSNMSPEDSSIYLCSLGQGAGEAFFGQGTRLTVV.

This clonotype was observed many times. The V call is TRBV12-3 or TRBV12-4, the J call TRBJ1-1; tentatively, D is TRBD1 (6 bases). The CDR3 extends over 14 amino acids. The V gene lost 6 bases and the J gene lost 4 bases, with 15 bases spanning the gap. The CDR3 here is CASSVKGGATEAFF. CDR3 DNA sequence: TGTGCCAGCAGCGTCAAGGGGGGCGCCACTGAAGCTTTCTTT.